The next 9 T cell receptor beta chains were all read from a single sample in a study of shared clonotypes between healthy human individuals. Sequenced by immunoSEQ multiplex PCR; TCRdb stores in-frame clones only, minus some. This sample carries roughly 1,100,000 clones, about 77% of them seen once, and the ten largest clones take around 1.5%. The sample taken for sequencing was memory CD4+ T cells sorted from blood. Described subset: CD45RA-negative fraction. The receptors derive from a man aged 18 to 29 in good health.

Notes on this clone: This sample includes further DNA sequences coding for the same CDR3. V is TRBV18 and J is TRBJ2-7; TRBD1 matches at 7 bases. With 0 bases clipped from V and 3 bases from J, the junction kept 2 bases outside the gene matches. This CDR3 is built from 14 residues. CDR1 KGHSH and CDR2 LQKENI come from the germline V gene. The CDR3 loop is CASSPPAGGYEQYF. The CDR3 nucleotides read TGTGCCAGCTCACCACCGGCAGGGGGCTACGAGCAGTACTTC. The full variable domain, with the rest looked up from reference TRBV18 and TRBJ2-7, is NAGVMQNPRHLVRRRGQEARLRCSPMKGHSHVYWYRQLPEEGLKFMVYLQKENIIDESGMPKERFSAEFPKEGPSILRIQQVVRGDSAAYFCASSPPAGGYEQYFGPGTRLTVT.

The chain couples TRBV4-1 to TRBJ1-6; 7 positions agree with TRBD1. The CDR3 has 18 residues. Germline V CDR1 and CDR2: MGHRA, YSYEKL. Unmatched junction bases numbered 6, after V lost 1 base and J lost 0 bases. The CDR3 sequence: CASSQAGGWNSYNSPLHF. CDR3 sequence (DNA): TGCGCCAGCAGCCAAGCAGGGGGGTGGAACTCCTATAATTCACCCCTCCACTTT.

This clone was observed a few times. The V and J genes are TRBV10-3 and TRBJ1-2; TRBD1 matches 7 bases. Germline V gene sequence: CDR1 ENHRY, CDR2 SYGVKD. V lost 6 bases to trimming and J lost 5 bases; unmatched junction nucleotides: 6. The CDR3 consists of 13 residues. The CDR3 coding sequence is TGTGCCATCAGCTCCGGGACAGAGTATGGCTACACCTTC. As protein: CAISSGTEYGYTF.

This chain joins TRBV6-4 and TRBJ2-4; no clear D. The CDR3 covers 16 residues. The V end lost 4 bases, the J end lost 1 base, and 14 bases lay between the germline ends. Germline CDR1 is MRHNA and CDR2 is SNTAGT. This CDR3 is CASSVTRAGAKNIQYF. The CDR3 nucleotides read TGTGCCAGCAGTGTCACCCGGGCCGGGGCCAAAAACATTCAGTACTTC.

The chain uses TRBV15 and TRBJ2-3; D unclear. The CDR3 extends over 16 amino acids. Germline CDR1 reads LNHNV; CDR2 reads YYDKDF (reference sequence). The V end lost 0 bases, the J end lost 6 bases, and 16 bases lay between the germline ends. For the CDR3, the DNA is TGTGCCACCAGCAGAGATAGTAACAGTCCCGCCGATACGCAGTATTTT. It translates to CATSRDSNSPADTQYF.

V gene TRBV27 combines with J gene TRBJ1-6, with no clear D. The CDR3 length is 15 residues. Germline CDR1 is MNHEY and CDR2 is SMNVEV (reference sequence). V dropped 6 bases and J dropped 6 bases, with 15 bases sitting between them. The CDR3 loop reads CASSPRAGINSPLHF. CDR3 sequence (DNA): TGTGCCAGCAGCCCAAGGGCGGGGATTAATTCACCCCTCCACTTT.

This chain connects TRBV11-3 to TRBJ2-2; 8 bases fit TRBD1. Per germline, CDR1 SGHNT and CDR2 YENEEA. J was trimmed by 7 bases and V by 3 bases; bases with no gene match: 1. The CDR3 totals 13 residues. The CDR3 protein is CASSFTGGGELFF. The CDR3, as DNA: TGTGCCAGCAGCTTCACAGGGGGCGGGGAGCTGTTTTTT.

The chain recombines TRBV6-1 with TRBJ1-6; D remains ambiguous. From germline, CDR1 is MNHNS and CDR2 SASEGT. The CDR3 sequence is 14 residues long. V lost 7 bases and J 0 bases, leaving 7 bases between the germline ends. This CDR3 reads CASKGSSYNSPLHF. CDR3 DNA: TGTGCCAGCAAAGGTAGCTCCTATAATTCACCCCTCCACTTT.

The rearrangement links TRBV28 to TRBJ1-3, with 10 bases fitting TRBD1. V trimming: 6 bases; J trimming: 4 bases; junction bases outside the gene matches: 3. The CDR3 contains 14 residues. Germline assignment: CDR1 MDHEN and CDR2 SYDVKM. This CDR3 is CASRGQGPGNTIYF. The CDR3 DNA is TGTGCCAGCAGGGGACAGGGGCCCGGAAACACCATATATTTT.